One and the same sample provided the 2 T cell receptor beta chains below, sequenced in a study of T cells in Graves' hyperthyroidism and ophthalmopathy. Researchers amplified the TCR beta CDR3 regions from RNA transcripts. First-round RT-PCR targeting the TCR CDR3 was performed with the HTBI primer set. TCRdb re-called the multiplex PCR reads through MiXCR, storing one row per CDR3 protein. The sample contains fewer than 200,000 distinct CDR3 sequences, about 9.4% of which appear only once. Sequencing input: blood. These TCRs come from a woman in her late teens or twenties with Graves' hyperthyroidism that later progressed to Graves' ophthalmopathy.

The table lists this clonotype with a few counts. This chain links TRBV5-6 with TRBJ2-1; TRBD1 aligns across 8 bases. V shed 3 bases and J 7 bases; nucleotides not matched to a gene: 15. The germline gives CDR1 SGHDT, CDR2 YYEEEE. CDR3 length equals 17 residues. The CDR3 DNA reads TGTGCCAGCAGCTGGGAGGCCGGGACAGGTCGAATGAATGAGCAGTTCTTC. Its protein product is CASSWEAGTGRMNEQFF.

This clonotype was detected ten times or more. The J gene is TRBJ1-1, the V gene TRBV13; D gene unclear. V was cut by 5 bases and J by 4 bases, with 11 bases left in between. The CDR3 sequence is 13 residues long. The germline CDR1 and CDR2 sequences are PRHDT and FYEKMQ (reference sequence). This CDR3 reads CASSPPRSTEAFF. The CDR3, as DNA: TGTGCCAGCAGCCCCCCACGCAGCACTGAAGCTTTCTTT.